This entry concerns a single T cell receptor (beta chain). Its target is not known. The table came from immunoSEQ multiplex PCR; TCRdb's copy has only in-frame clones and leaves some out. This table holds just under 20,000 clones, 70% to 80% found once. These data originate in a study of OX40 agonist ivuxolimab in advanced cancers. Across the study: Patients receiving dose escalation had hepatocellular carcinoma, melanoma, renal cell or head and neck cancer. Prior anti-PD-1, anti-PD-L1 or anti-CTLA-4 therapy was allowed; 35% to 40% had some.

Study-wide results and caveats: Blood T cells, both CD4+ and CD8+, expanded clonally by week 6 at 0.1 to 3.0 mg/kg. Fewer expanded clones were found on average in CD4+ than in CD8+ T cells.

Trimming stripped 4 bases from V and 2 bases from J, with 7 bases between. The germline gives CDR1 SGHTS, CDR2 YDEGEE. This CDR3 is built from 13 residues. The sequence came from an adult with an advanced solid tumor such as melanoma, head and neck, liver or kidney cancer. This sequence joins TRBV5-8 and TRBJ1-3; D is uncertain. Material: CD4+ or CD8+ T cells sorted from blood, obtained in a trial of the OX40 agonist ivuxolimab. This CDR3 is CASSGATGNTIYF. In nucleotides, the CDR3 is TGTGCCAGCAGCGGAGCAACTGGAAACACCATATATTTT. The full variable domain, its missing parts supplied by reference TRBV5-8 and TRBJ1-3, is EAGVTQSPTHLIKTRGQQATLRCSPISGHTSVYWYQQALGLGLQFLLWYDEGEERNRGNFPPRFSGRQFPNYSSELNVNALELEDSALYLCASSGATGNTIYFGEGSWLTVV.